This TCR beta chain was identified during a study of cytomegalovirus exposure and HLA in healthy donors. The study, taken as a whole, reports: An analysis was carried out later, and it reportedly showed fewer N-insertions in an Asian-associated ancestry cluster than the approximately 700-donor mean.

When sampled, the donors appeared nominally healthy, though they likely had unrecorded immune exposures. Use of 60 Vbeta and 13 Jbeta primers characterized the PCR. Measured with immunoSEQ multiplex PCR; TCRdb has only the in-frame clones, and not every one. The table lists roughly 200,000 clones, approximately 85% of them singletons. In regard to this clone: Its antigen is undetermined.

Input material: PBMCs. This TCR derives from a woman aged 45-65 years in good health and CMV-seronegative.

Here the CDR3 reads CASSLAPGLNTEAFF. CDR3 DNA: TGCGCCAGCAGCTTGGCACCAGGGCTGAACACTGAAGCTTTCTTT. The rearrangement links TRBV5-1 to TRBJ1-1; possible D gene TRBD1, 5 bases. Germline loops: CDR1 SGHRS, CDR2 YFSETQ. The CDR3 has 15 amino acids. V dropped 0 bases and J dropped 0 bases, with 9 bases sitting between them.